What follows describes a single T cell receptor beta chain. Its antigen remains undetermined. Base qualities are not provided; no much larger clone lies one nucleotide away. This entry belongs to a study of beta chain features in type 1 diabetes (dated 2018 in TCRdb). Context from the whole study: Mean age, gender distribution, total cell number and subset yield did not differ between patients and healthy donors. In the study, TCRB repertoires of sorted circulating CD4+ T cell subsets from recently diagnosed type 1 diabetes patients were compared with those of matched healthy donors. Naive and central memory subsets were obtained from all 30 or so donors, but regulatory and stem cell-like memory subsets were isolated from only 8 patients and about 8 healthy donors. Across all samples, 90 million to 130 million sorted cells were examined, and cell number per subset correlated strongly with RNA yield. Here is what the overall study found, with its caveats: A moderate but significant shortening of TCRB CDR3 length was observed in type 1 diabetes patients in all four CD4+ subsets. Only small numbers of individuals were included in the HLA sub-analyses, which left unresolved whether HLA type had any influence on TCRB rearrangement. Fewer insertions and more nucleotide deletions at VDJ recombination sites were observed in patients with type 1 diabetes, implying thymic rearrangement abnormalities. PCR might favor shorter templates, but patient and control samples were amplified and corrected together, so any skew would affect both groups equally. Because cDNA rather than genomic DNA was sequenced, highly expressing activated cells could have been over-represented, although no difference in activation and CD3 levels was found between groups. Naive, central memory and regulatory TCRB repertoires appeared to be more alike among patients than among healthy donors.

CDR1 LGHNA and CDR2 YSLEER are derived from the germline V gene. From cysteine to phenylalanine, the CDR3 is 14 amino acids long. Only the CDR3 region is kept as DNA, spanning 42 bases read in frame from base 1. Between the V and J ends, shortened by 6 bases and 2 bases respectively, the junction contains 12 bases. The entire isolated RNA was reverse transcribed using the High Capacity cDNA Reverse Transcription Kit, and thus expressed TCRB transcripts were sequenced. Deep immunoSEQ sequencing was applied to naive, central memory and regulatory T cell samples, giving an average of about 3.6 million total reads per sample. Sorted cells were lysed in RLT buffer, and RNA was extracted using DNase-treated RNeasy Micro or Mini kits according to cell number. Each cell subset was processed separately to prevent cross-contamination, with patient and healthy donor samples processed together. The immunoSEQ multiplex PCR was used to amplify TCRB sequences from cDNA, generating 87-bp fragments that spanned the CDR3 region. Amplicons were sequenced on the Illumina HiSeq platform. The paper's data handling went like this. PCR bias was computationally corrected using synthetic template baselines, reads within Hamming distance 2 were collapsed, and singletons that could not be merged were discarded. Reads were aligned against IMGT to assign V, D and J genes, CDR3 length and insertions or deletions at six rearrangement sites. Within each subset, clonotype counts were normalized to sorted cell number, and only after that were true diversity and Gini coefficients computed with the tcR R package. The overlap coefficient, calculated on TCRB nucleotide sequences, was used to measure repertoire sharing. Out-of-frame TCRB sequences from naive cells were analyzed as a proxy for the pre-selection repertoire. The immuneACCESS repertoire file appears here via TCRdb, limited to in-frame rearrangements. These files lack a portion of the clones; in checked studies, under half of the deficit traces to unresolved V genes, and the cause of the others is not known. The V and J calls and clone size come from that table; D and trimming were worked out from the DNA. The sample data list around 690,000 clones, and around 11% of these were observed just once. The ten largest clonotypes hold over 0.1% of the sample.

From each donor, a single peripheral blood sample of 100 to 150 mL on average was drawn into heparinised tubes. Using a panel that included CD45RO, CCR7, CD25, CD127, CD95 and CD27, naive, central memory, regulatory and stem cell-like memory CD4+ T cells were sorted on a BD FACSAria II. All sorted populations exceeded 95% purity. PBMCs were isolated right away by Lymphoprep density gradient centrifugation and were stained directly, without culture. So that batch effects would be minimized, each experiment stained and sorted samples in pairs, pairing one healthy donor with one patient. Sequenced sample: naive CD4+ T cells from blood. This specimen's cell subset or site label, interpreted: true naive CD4+ T cells. The sequence was collected from a young man with type 1 diabetes. This receptor chain uses TRBV4-3 and TRBJ2-3; TRBD2 is perhaps the D gene, given 5 matching bases. The DNA sequence is as follows: TGCGCCAGCAGTCCGACGGGATCCACAGATACGCAGTATTTT. Its protein reads: CASSPTGSTDTQYF.